This is a list of T cell receptor beta chains from one sample in a study of regulatory T cells in long-lasting Graves disease. TCRdb reprocessed the multiplex PCR reads with MiXCR, giving one entry per CDR3 protein. The sample includes approximately 350,000 distinct CDR3 sequences, approximately 16% of them seen just once. These data also formed part of another study, on T cells in Graves' hyperthyroidism and ophthalmopathy.

The sequences come from peripheral blood mononuclear cells (PBMCs), collected at new diagnosis, from a patient treated with antithyroid drugs. These receptors were collected from a middle-aged man with Graves disease. Each CDR3 is given with its conserved first and last residue. The order of the fields is V gene, clone size, D gene, J gene, CDR3 protein, CDR3 DNA. The D gene is left open where the match is weak. Expanded clones are given a class, and other clones once, few, many or no size at all.

V: TRBV28
size: many
D: TRBD2
J: TRBJ2-1
CDR3: CASSRPSGGGHEQFF
DNA: TGTGCCAGCAGCCGTCCTAGCGGGGGGGGACATGAGCAGTTCTTC

V: TRBV7-9
size: NA
D: TRBD2
J: TRBJ2-1
CDR3: CASRSTGTSLNEQFF
DNA: TGTGCCAGCAGGTCTACCGGGACTAGCCTCAATGAGCAGTTCTTC

V: TRBV7-2
size: many
D: NA
J: TRBJ2-3
CDR3: CASSFLSGAGDTQYF
DNA: TGTGCCAGCAGCTTTTTATCGGGGGCGGGGGATACGCAGTATTTT

V: TRBV5-1
size: NA
D: NA
J: TRBJ2-2
CDR3: CASSLVRGPNTGELFF
DNA: TGCGCCAGCAGCTTAGTGCGGGGGCCTAACACCGGGGAGCTGTTTTTT

V: TRBV2
size: many
D: NA
J: TRBJ1-5
CDR3: CASSERSANQPQHF
DNA: TGTGCCAGCAGTGAACGCAGCGCCAATCAGCCCCAGCATTTT

V: TRBV7-9
size: many
D: NA
J: TRBJ2-5
CDR3: CASSSRVEETQYF
DNA: TGTGCCAGCAGCAGCAGGGTTGAGGAGACCCAGTACTTC

V: TRBV19
size: many
D: NA
J: TRBJ2-1
CDR3: CASSPRGYNEQFF
DNA: TGTGCCAGCAGCCCCCGCGGCTACAATGAGCAGTTCTTC

V: TRBV19
size: NA
D: NA
J: TRBJ2-5
CDR3: CASSIFVTDGNQETQYF
DNA: TGTGCCAGTAGTATATTTGTCACGGACGGGAACCAAGAGACCCAGTACTTC

V: TRBV2
size: NA
D: TRBD1
J: TRBJ1-1
CDR3: CASSLQGPGNVNTEAFF
DNA: TGTGCCAGCAGTTTACAGGGGCCGGGGAATGTGAACACTGAAGCTTTCTTT

V: TRBV3-1
size: many
D: NA
J: TRBJ1-1
CDR3: CASRSASRNTEAFF
DNA: TGTGCCAGCAGGTCGGCAAGCCGGAACACTGAAGCTTTCTTT

V: TRBV6-5
size: many
D: NA
J: TRBJ2-5
CDR3: CASSYGRTQYF
DNA: TGTGCCAGCAGTTACGGTCGGACCCAGTACTTC

V: TRBV5-1
size: many
D: TRBD2
J: TRBJ2-3
CDR3: CASSLVLGGAKDTQYF
DNA: TGCGCCAGCAGCTTGGTACTCGGGGGGGCGAAAGATACGCAGTATTTT

V: TRBV20-1
size: NA
D: NA
J: TRBJ1-5
CDR3: CRPVARGGGASNQPQHF
DNA: TGCAGGCCCGTTGCTCGGGGTGGGGGGGCCAGCAATCAGCCCCAGCATTTT

V: TRBV3-1
size: many
D: NA
J: TRBJ2-5
CDR3: CASSQAYETQYF
DNA: TGTGCCAGCAGCCAAGCTTACGAGACCCAGTACTTC

V: TRBV20-1
size: many
D: NA
J: TRBJ2-1
CDR3: CSARDGQGGTYNEQFF
DNA: TGCAGTGCTAGAGATGGGCAGGGGGGAACCTACAATGAGCAGTTCTTC

V: TRBV5-4
size: few
D: NA
J: TRBJ1-2
CDR3: CASSLVNSPGAGAYGYTF
DNA: TGTGCCAGCAGCTTGGTTAACAGTCCCGGGGCCGGAGCCTATGGCTACACCTTC

V: TRBV9
size: NA
D: TRBD1
J: TRBJ2-6
CDR3: CASSVPRDRGFSGANVLTF
DNA: TGTGCCAGCAGCGTCCCCAGGGACAGGGGGTTTTCTGGGGCCAACGTCCTGACTTTC

V: TRBV27
size: many
D: NA
J: TRBJ2-7
CDR3: CASKRGGAMTYEQYF
DNA: TGTGCCAGCAAACGTGGCGGGGCGATGACCTACGAGCAGTACTTC

V: TRBV5-1
size: many
D: NA
J: TRBJ2-7
CDR3: CASSQTGGSYEQYF
DNA: TGCGCCAGCAGCCAAACCGGGGGATCCTACGAGCAGTACTTC

V: TRBV30
size: few
D: NA
J: TRBJ1-6
CDR3: CAWDPGNSPLHF
DNA: TGTGCCTGGGATCCAGGGAATTCACCCCTCCACTTT

V: TRBV19
size: NA
D: NA
J: TRBJ1-4
CDR3: CASHGAGVGEKLFF
DNA: TGTGCCAGTCATGGGGCAGGGGTGGGTGAAAAACTGTTTTTT

V: TRBV27
size: NA
D: TRBD2
J: TRBJ2-3
CDR3: CASSTRLAGGIVADTQYF
DNA: TGTGCCAGCAGTACTAGACTAGCGGGGGGCATCGTTGCAGATACGCAGTATTTT

V: TRBV4-1
size: NA
D: TRBD1
J: TRBJ2-7
CDR3: CASSQPTGVSYEQYF
DNA: TGCGCCAGCAGCCAACCGACAGGGGTCTCCTACGAGCAGTACTTC

V: TRBV7-2
size: many
D: NA
J: TRBJ2-1
CDR3: CASSFSVARNEQFF
DNA: TGTGCCAGCAGCTTTTCGGTGGCGAGGAATGAGCAGTTCTTC

V: TRBV3-1
size: many
D: TRBD2
J: TRBJ2-5
CDR3: CASSQVAGRYPSGTQYF
DNA: TGTGCCAGCAGCCAAGTAGCGGGCCGTTACCCATCCGGGACCCAGTACTTC

V: TRBV14
size: few
D: NA
J: TRBJ2-7
CDR3: CASSQVAGASLEQYF
DNA: TGTGCCAGCAGCCAAGTGGCAGGGGCCTCCCTCGAGCAGTACTTC

V: TRBV18
size: NA
D: TRBD1
J: TRBJ1-5
CDR3: CASDTGGVQPQHF
DNA: TGTGCCAGCGATACAGGGGGTGTTCAGCCCCAGCATTTT

V: TRBV11-2
size: many
D: NA
J: TRBJ1-1
CDR3: CASSPTRMNTEAFF
DNA: TGTGCCAGCAGCCCGACCCGGATGAACACTGAAGCTTTCTTT

V: TRBV10-3
size: many
D: NA
J: TRBJ1-4
CDR3: CAISEPGLGKLFF
DNA: TGTGCCATCAGTGAGCCCGGACTGGGAAAACTGTTTTTT

V: TRBV5-1
size: many
D: NA
J: TRBJ2-5
CDR3: CASSLTLDRKETQYF
DNA: TGCGCCAGCAGCTTAACGTTAGACAGGAAAGAGACCCAGTACTTC

V: TRBV5-1
size: NA
D: TRBD1
J: TRBJ1-2
CDR3: CASSPEGAIVGYTF
DNA: TGCGCCAGCAGCCCGGAGGGGGCTATTGTTGGCTACACCTTC

V: TRBV7-2
size: NA
D: NA
J: TRBJ2-2
CDR3: CASSGGGGRGTGELFF
DNA: TGTGCCAGCAGCGGGGGAGGGGGGCGTGGGACCGGGGAGCTGTTTTTT

V: TRBV12-3/TRBV12-4
size: many
D: TRBD1
J: TRBJ1-5
CDR3: CASSVGTGYQPQHF
DNA: TGTGCCAGCAGTGTTGGGACAGGTTATCAGCCCCAGCATTTT

V: TRBV28
size: NA
D: TRBD2
J: TRBJ2-5
CDR3: CASSVLAAKETQYF
DNA: TGTGCCAGCAGTGTACTAGCGGCCAAAGAGACCCAGTACTTC

V: TRBV7-2
size: NA
D: NA
J: TRBJ1-2
CDR3: CASSPDWGLGYTF
DNA: TGTGCCAGCAGCCCCGATTGGGGGCTTGGCTACACCTTC

V: TRBV5-1
size: NA
D: NA
J: TRBJ2-2
CDR3: CASSSGSHTGELFF
DNA: TGCGCCAGCTCCTCCGGGAGCCACACCGGGGAGCTGTTTTTT

V: TRBV15
size: many
D: TRBD1
J: TRBJ2-7
CDR3: CATSRVLDRDYEQYF
DNA: TGTGCCACCAGCAGAGTGCTAGACAGGGACTACGAGCAGTACTTC

V: TRBV15
size: NA
D: NA
J: TRBJ2-7
CDR3: CATSRDRYYEQYF
DNA: TGTGCCACCAGCAGAGATCGGTATTACGAGCAGTACTTC

V: TRBV12-3/TRBV12-4
size: NA
D: NA
J: TRBJ1-2
CDR3: CASRLSAGKYGYTF
DNA: TGTGCCAGCAGACTCTCGGCAGGGAAATATGGCTACACCTTC

V: TRBV20-1
size: many
D: NA
J: TRBJ2-3
CDR3: CSASPSRSTQYF
DNA: TGCAGTGCTAGCCCCTCTAGGAGTACGCAGTATTTT

V: TRBV28
size: many
D: NA
J: TRBJ1-5
CDR3: CASSYKGQGNQPQHF
DNA: TGTGCCAGCAGTTATAAGGGGCAGGGCAATCAGCCCCAGCATTTT

V: TRBV10-2
size: NA
D: NA
J: TRBJ2-6
CDR3: CASSEYQGAQSGANVLTF
DNA: TGCGCCAGCAGTGAGTATCAAGGGGCCCAATCTGGGGCCAACGTCCTGACTTTC

V: TRBV28
size: many
D: NA
J: TRBJ1-4
CDR3: CASSLFGTSEKLFF
DNA: TGTGCCAGCAGTTTATTTGGGACATCTGAAAAACTGTTTTTT

V: TRBV6-1
size: many
D: TRBD1
J: TRBJ1-2
CDR3: CASSHGQANGYTF
DNA: TGTGCCAGCAGTCACGGACAGGCAAATGGCTACACCTTC

V: TRBV3-1
size: few
D: NA
J: TRBJ2-7
CDR3: CASSDHRDDEQYF
DNA: TGTGCCAGCAGCGACCACCGGGACGACGAGCAGTACTTC

V: TRBV20-1
size: NA
D: NA
J: TRBJ1-4
CDR3: CSARGQTTYEKLFF
DNA: TGCAGTGCTAGAGGTCAGACTACGTATGAAAAACTGTTTTTT

V: TRBV4-1
size: many
D: TRBD1
J: TRBJ1-1
CDR3: CASSQSGQGETEAFF
DNA: TGCGCCAGCAGCCAGTCCGGACAGGGAGAGACTGAAGCTTTCTTT

V: TRBV12-3/TRBV12-4
size: many
D: NA
J: TRBJ1-1
CDR3: CASSSRQYTEAFF
DNA: TGTGCCAGCAGTTCGCGACAGTACACTGAAGCTTTCTTT

V: TRBV20-1
size: many
D: NA
J: TRBJ1-3
CDR3: CSARATAGNTIYF
DNA: TGCAGTGCTAGGGCGACAGCTGGAAACACCATATATTTT

V: TRBV28
size: few
D: NA
J: TRBJ2-7
CDR3: CASSLQGRLQYF
DNA: TGTGCCAGCAGTTTACAGGGGAGACTGCAGTACTTC

V: TRBV6-1
size: many
D: TRBD1
J: TRBJ2-3
CDR3: CASSVDRARDTQYF
DNA: TGTGCCAGCAGTGTGGACAGGGCTAGAGATACGCAGTATTTT

V: TRBV28
size: few
D: TRBD1
J: TRBJ1-4
CDR3: CASSFTGATNEKLFF
DNA: TGTGCCAGCAGTTTTACAGGGGCAACTAATGAAAAACTGTTTTTT

V: TRBV28
size: many
D: TRBD1
J: TRBJ2-6
CDR3: CASSPYAGTGGSGANVLTF
DNA: TGTGCCAGCAGTCCATACGCCGGGACAGGGGGCTCTGGGGCCAACGTCCTGACTTTC

V: TRBV15
size: NA
D: NA
J: TRBJ2-1
CDR3: CATSRDSWGNNEQFF
DNA: TGTGCCACCAGCAGAGATTCGTGGGGAAACAATGAGCAGTTCTTC

V: TRBV5-6
size: many
D: NA
J: TRBJ2-5
CDR3: CASSLFGSEETQYF
DNA: TGTGCCAGCAGCTTGTTCGGGTCAGAAGAGACCCAGTACTTC

V: TRBV2
size: many
D: TRBD2
J: TRBJ2-7
CDR3: CASSAIVAGDYEQYF
DNA: TGTGCCAGCAGCGCTATAGTAGCGGGGGATTACGAGCAGTACTTC

V: TRBV28
size: many
D: NA
J: TRBJ1-2
CDR3: CASSFTPGAYGYTF
DNA: TGTGCCAGCAGTTTCACCCCAGGGGCCTATGGCTACACCTTC

V: TRBV14
size: many
D: TRBD1
J: TRBJ1-2
CDR3: CASSPRTGVNYGYTF
DNA: TGTGCCAGCAGCCCTCGGACAGGGGTTAACTATGGCTACACCTTC